The sequence of this T cell receptor (beta chain) was determined in a study of monozygotic twins with cystic fibrosis. Study-wide results and limits: Co-twins had the most similar V usage for 13 of 16 pairs, J for 8.

The table lists this clone with a few counts. The antigen is unknown. The V end lost 4 bases, the J end lost 9 bases, and 4 bases lay between the germline ends. The CDR3 covers 11 residues. Germline assignment: CDR1 MNHNS and CDR2 SASEGT. The table came from immunoSEQ multiplex PCR; TCRdb's copy has only in-frame clones and leaves some out. The sample has approximately 11,000 clones; roughly 96% are singletons. J is TRBJ1-6 and V is TRBV6-1, with D unclear. Sequencing was done on a sample of blood. The TCR originated in a boy between 10 and 17 years old with cystic fibrosis. The CDR3 sequence is CASSVPSPLHF. The CDR3 DNA is TGTGCCAGCAGTGTTCCTTCACCCCTCCACTTT.